Following are 3 T cell receptor beta chains from one sample sequenced in a study of T cell clonality in common variable immunodeficiency. Clones were read by immunoSEQ multiplex PCR, and TCRdb kept only the in-frame ones, dropping some. The sample was found to contain 75,000 to 85,000 clones, and every one recurs. Source material: peripheral blood mononuclear cells. All receptors derive from a person aged 18 to 75 in good health.

This clone was seen many times. Read data end 3 residues before the CDR3 end; the end is taken from the germline J gene. The chain uses TRBV10-3 and TRBJ2-5; 13 nucleotides line up with TRBD2. V shed 5 bases and J 2 bases; nucleotides not matched to a gene: 14. Germline CDR1 is ENHRY and CDR2 is SYGVKD. The CDR3 consists of 19 residues. CDR3 protein: CAISRTSGRGGSEQETQYF. The sequenced part of the CDR3 DNA is TGTGCCATCAGTCGGACTAGCGGGAGAGGGGGATCTGAGCAAGAGACC.

This clone was detected ten times or more. The read ends 3 residues early relative to the CDR3; the germline J gene fills the gap. The chain carries TRBV19 and TRBJ1-2, with 7 bases matching TRBD1. CDR3 length: 14 amino acids. The trim removed 6 bases at V and 2 bases at J, leaving 6 bases unmatched. Per germline, CDR1 LNHDA and CDR2 SQIVND (reference sequence). The CDR3 reads CASRTGPGNYGYTF. The sequenced CDR3 bases are TGTGCCAGTAGGACAGGGCCCGGGAACTATGGC. Variable domain in full (rest from reference TRBV19 and TRBJ1-2): DGGITQSPKYLFRKEGQNVTLSCEQNLNHDAMYWYRQDPGQGLRLIYYSQIVNDFQKGDIAEGYSVSREKKESFPLTVTSAQKNPTAFYLCASRTGPGNYGYTFGSGTRLTVV.

This clone came up many times. The read is 3 residues too short to cover the CDR3 end, so that end is filled in from the germline J gene. This rearrangement joins TRBV7-9 to TRBJ2-3; D ambiguous. The germline gives CDR1 SEHNR, CDR2 FQNEAQ (reference sequence). The CDR3 is 14 amino acids. The V end lost 5 bases, the J end lost 5 bases, and 14 bases lay between the germline ends. The CDR3 spells CASSERLSEDTQYF. The CDR3 bases that were read are TGTGCCAGCAGCGAAAGGCTCAGCGAAGATACG.